This TCR beta chain was documented in a study of blood T cell repertoires in COVID-19. Per the original methods: The assay estimated nucleated cells by amplifying reference gene primers. TCRdb keeps only in-frame clones here, not all; method: immunoSEQ multiplex PCR. V and J calls and clone size come straight from that table; D and trimming were deduced from the DNA. The data contain nearly 200,000 clones, roughly 84% of them seen just once; the ten biggest clones take up approximately 7.9%. Donors in Cohort 3 who had recovered were those with two negative PCRs, healthcare professional clearance, or resolution of their symptoms. This receptor was taken from a man aged 40-50 years who had recovered from COVID-19. Sequenced input: PBMCs or T cells enriched from blood (not recorded which).

The CDR3 DNA reads TGTGCCAGCTCGCCGGGACAGCCTCTCTACGAGCAGTACTTC. Residues: CASSPGQPLYEQYF. The chain is built from TRBV18 and TRBJ2-7; 7 positions match TRBD1. Germline lookup yields CDR1 KGHSH and CDR2 LQKENI. V shed 6 bases and J 3 bases; nucleotides not matched to a gene: 8. CDR3 size: 14 residues.